The 8 T cell receptor beta chains below come from one sample, sequenced in a study of cytomegalovirus exposure and HLA in healthy donors. The PCR ran on 60 Vbeta and 13 Jbeta primers. Assay: immunoSEQ multiplex PCR; the TCRdb copy retains only in-frame clones and omits some. Counted here are fewer than 40,000 clones, around 84% occurring once; the ten biggest clones make up about 3.5%. Sequenced: PBMCs. Source of these receptors: a woman aged 18-30 years in good health and CMV-seronegative.

Concerning this clone: One junction end disagrees with the germline gene, perhaps due to a read error. This chain connects TRBV28 to TRBJ1-2, with 7 bases identical to TRBD1. The CDR3 length is 14 residues. Germline V gene lookup returns CDR1 MDHEN and CDR2 SYDVKM. The CDR3 here is CASSSQQGNYGYPF. The CDR3 bases are TGTGCCAGCAGTAGCCAACAGGGGAACTATGGCTACCCCTTC.

This chain uses TRBV18 with TRBJ2-1; no clear D gene. Germline assignment: CDR1 KGHSH and CDR2 LQKENI. The CDR3 totals 11 residues. The V end lost 6 bases, the J end lost 9 bases, and 9 bases lay between the germline ends. The CDR3 protein is CASSPASEQFF. CDR3 nucleotide sequence: TGTGCCAGCTCCCCCGCTAGTGAGCAGTTCTTC.

In the case of this clone: Germline is not matched at one junction end, which may reflect a read error. CDR3 in amino acids: CASSLGGGPTATQYF. The DNA of the CDR3 is TGTGCCAGCAGCTTAGGAGGGGGCCCCACAGCTACGCAGTATTTT. The chain carries TRBV7-8 and TRBJ2-3; 7 nucleotides match TRBD1. This CDR3 is 15 amino acids long. Germline V gene sequence: CDR1 SGHVS, CDR2 FQNEAQ.

J is TRBJ2-3 and V is TRBV5-4, with a possible D match to TRBD2 (5 bases). CDR1 is SGHNT, CDR2 YYREEE, per germline (reference sequence). V gave up 2 bases and J gave up 3 bases, with 16 bases separating them. The CDR3 consists of 16 residues. The CDR3 loop reads CASSFYGLRDTDTQYF. The DNA of the CDR3 is TGTGCCAGCAGCTTCTACGGACTCCGAGATACAGATACGCAGTATTTT. The full variable domain, completed using reference TRBV5-4 and TRBJ2-3, is ETGVTQSPTHLIKTRGQQVTLRCSSQSGHNTVSWYQQALGQGPQFIFQYYREEENGRGNFPPRFSGLQFPNYSSELNVNALELDDSALYLCASSFYGLRDTDTQYFGPGTRLTVL.

This clone was counted a few times. The chain employs TRBV4-1 and TRBJ2-7; tentative D call: TRBD2 (7 bases). V was pared by 5 bases and J by 6 bases, with 26 bases between. Per the germline V gene, CDR1 is MGHRA and CDR2 is YSYEKL. The CDR3 spans 17 residues. The CDR3 sequence: CASSAPGSWRGLGEQYF. As DNA, the CDR3 is TGCGCCAGCAGCGCCCCCGGCTCTTGGCGGGGGCTCGGCGAGCAGTACTTC.

The chain combines TRBV20-1 with TRBJ2-3; D might be TRBD1 (5 bases). The V and J ends lost 7 bases and 3 bases respectively, with 8 bases between them. The CDR3 covers 11 residues. The germline V gene encodes CDR1 DFQATT and CDR2 SNEGSKA (reference sequence). CDR3 bases: TGCAGTGTGGACACTACAGATACGCAGTATTTT. Residues: CSVDTTDTQYF.

This clone was seen just once. This rearrangement joins TRBV4-3 to TRBJ2-5; TRBD1 is a possible D gene (6 bases). The J call could be wrong; TRBJ2-7 is a better fit for the DNA end. This CDR3 spans 16 amino acids. Germline V CDR1 and CDR2: LGHNA, YSLEER. CDR3: CASSQDGLQGAYEQYF. CDR3 bases: TGCGCCAGCAGCCAAGACGGCTTACAGGGTGCCTACGAGCAGTACTTC.

CDR3 region: CASSRHSYGYTF. DNA of the CDR3: TGTGCCAGCAGTAGACATAGCTATGGCTACACCTTC. The V call is TRBV6-5, the J call TRBJ1-2; no clear D. This CDR3 has 12 residues. V was trimmed by 5 bases and J by 4 bases, leaving 8 bases between them. In germline, CDR1 is MNHEY, CDR2 SVGAGI.